A selection of T cell receptor beta chains follows, all from one sample in a study of T-cell reconstitution after alpha-beta-depleted transplantation in children. TCRdb reanalysed the PCR reads using MiXCR and keeps one entry per CDR3 protein. Of about 300,000 distinct CDR3 sequences in the sample, roughly 7.8% were seen once. The specimen was peripheral blood, collected 360 days after TCRalphabeta/CD19-depleted stem cell transplant. The origin of the receptors is a female patient between 2 and 10 years old who had a stem cell transplant for Fanconi anemia, so the T cells may come from the graft donor. Each CDR3 is given with its conserved first and last residue. D genes are given only for firm matches. Clone size is not always given. Where it is, it says once, few, many or a class for expanded clones.

V: TRBV30
D: NA
size: NA
length: 11
J: TRBJ1-1
DNA: TGTGCCTGGACCGTAGGTCGGACAGCTTTCTTT
CDR3: CAWTVGRTAFF

V: TRBV12-3/TRBV12-4
D: NA
size: many
length: 12
J: TRBJ1-1
DNA: TGTGCCAGCAGTTTAGATAGGAGGGAAGCTTTCTTT
CDR3: CASSLDRREAFF

V: TRBV20-1
D: NA
size: many
length: 11
J: TRBJ2-1
DNA: TGCAGTGCTAGCCGGGGCGATGAGCAGTTCTTC
CDR3: CSASRGDEQFF

V: TRBV6-2/TRBV6-3
D: NA
size: NA
length: 15
J: TRBJ1-5
DNA: TGTGCCAGCAGTTACTTTCATAATAGCAATCAGCCCCAGCATTTT
CDR3: CASSYFHNSNQPQHF

V: TRBV5-1
D: NA
size: few
length: 13
J: TRBJ1-2
DNA: TGCGCCAGCAGCTTGGCGCCAGGGCATGGCTACACCTTC
CDR3: CASSLAPGHGYTF

V: TRBV4-1
D: NA
size: few
length: 14
J: TRBJ1-1
DNA: TGCGCCAGCAGCCAGTGGGGGGCCTGGACTGAAGCTTTCTTT
CDR3: CASSQWGAWTEAFF

V: TRBV5-1
D: TRBD1
size: few
length: 14
J: TRBJ2-7
DNA: TGCGCCAGCAGCTTTGTAGCCAGGGGGAACGAGCAGTACTTC
CDR3: CASSFVARGNEQYF

V: TRBV15
D: NA
size: many
length: 16
J: TRBJ2-7
DNA: TGTGCCACCAGCCTGGGCGACTTCGTTGGATCCTACGAGCAGTACTTC
CDR3: CATSLGDFVGSYEQYF

V: TRBV12-3/TRBV12-4
D: NA
size: few
length: 13
J: TRBJ2-5
DNA: TGTGCCAGCAGTTCCTTAGTACAGGAGACCCAGTACTTC
CDR3: CASSSLVQETQYF

V: TRBV7-2
D: NA
size: few
length: 15
J: TRBJ1-5
DNA: TGTGCCAGCAGCCGCCGGGGGATAAGCAATCAGCCCCAGCATTTT
CDR3: CASSRRGISNQPQHF

V: TRBV5-1
D: NA
size: few
length: 14
J: TRBJ2-1
DNA: TGCGCCAGCAGCCCGGACGGGGGCTACAATGAGCAGTTCTTC
CDR3: CASSPDGGYNEQFF

V: TRBV11-1
D: TRBD1
size: few
length: 18
J: TRBJ1-1
DNA: TGTGCCAGCAGCCCCCCACCCGGGACAGGGGTAATGAACACTGAAGCTTTCTTT
CDR3: CASSPPPGTGVMNTEAFF

V: TRBV5-1
D: NA
size: many
length: 17
J: TRBJ2-3
DNA: TGCGCCAGCAGCTTGGCCCCCCAGGGGCCCGTCACAGATACGCAGTATTTT
CDR3: CASSLAPQGPVTDTQYF

V: TRBV29-1
D: TRBD1
size: few
length: 14
J: TRBJ1-3
DNA: TGCAGCGTTGAAGGGAGCAGGGGGCGGGACACCATATATTTT
CDR3: CSVEGSRGRDTIYF

V: TRBV28
D: NA
size: NA
length: 15
J: TRBJ2-3
DNA: TGTGCCAGCAGTCTCCCAAACCTCCTCACAGATACGCAGTATTTT
CDR3: CASSLPNLLTDTQYF

V: TRBV7-7
D: NA
size: many
length: 15
J: TRBJ2-3
DNA: TGTGCCAGCAGCCCCATAGGGCCTAGCACAGATACGCAGTATTTT
CDR3: CASSPIGPSTDTQYF

V: TRBV15
D: NA
size: NA
length: 15
J: TRBJ2-5
DNA: TGTGCCACCAGCAGAGATGCGGGACCCGGGGAGACCCAGTACTTC
CDR3: CATSRDAGPGETQYF

V: TRBV30
D: NA
size: few
length: 13
J: TRBJ2-7
DNA: TGTGCCTGGAGAAAAGGGAGCTCCTACGAGCAGTACTTC
CDR3: CAWRKGSSYEQYF

V: TRBV9
D: TRBD1
size: many
length: 16
J: TRBJ2-7
DNA: TGTGCCAGCAGCGCGTCACAGGGGGCAATACTATACGAGCAGTACTTC
CDR3: CASSASQGAILYEQYF

V: TRBV20-1
D: NA
size: NA
length: 14
J: TRBJ1-3
DNA: TGCAGTGCCCAACCCGGGACGGTCAGAAACACCATATATTTT
CDR3: CSAQPGTVRNTIYF

V: TRBV21-1
D: NA
size: NA
length: 17
J: TRBJ1-1
DNA: TGTGCCAGCAGCAATGGGGGGACAGGTCTCGATTTTAGAGAAGCTTTCTTT
CDR3: CASSNGGTGLDFREAFF

V: TRBV20-1
D: TRBD1
size: few
length: 14
J: TRBJ1-5
DNA: TGCAGTGCTTTACACAGGGGAGGGAATCAGCCCCAGCATTTT
CDR3: CSALHRGGNQPQHF

V: TRBV28
D: TRBD2
size: few
length: 15
J: TRBJ2-2
DNA: TGTGCCAGCAGTTTTACGGGGGGGCCGCTCGGGGAGCTGTTTTTT
CDR3: CASSFTGGPLGELFF

V: TRBV12-3/TRBV12-4
D: TRBD1
size: many
length: 15
J: TRBJ2-5
DNA: TGTGCCAGCAGTTTACCGGGACAGGGAAAAGAGACCCAGTACTTC
CDR3: CASSLPGQGKETQYF

V: TRBV9
D: NA
size: few
length: 14
J: TRBJ1-6
DNA: TGTGCCAGCAGCGACGGGACATTAGATTCACCCCTCCACTTT
CDR3: CASSDGTLDSPLHF

V: TRBV19
D: NA
size: NA
length: 14
J: TRBJ1-3
DNA: TGTGCCAGTAAGGAGTTGACCTCTGGAAACACCATATATTTT
CDR3: CASKELTSGNTIYF

V: TRBV5-6
D: NA
size: many
length: 15
J: TRBJ1-5
DNA: TGTGCCAGCAGCTTTAGGGGGGCGATGATTGGATCCCAGCATTTT
CDR3: CASSFRGAMIGSQHF

V: TRBV5-1
D: NA
size: many
length: 14
J: TRBJ2-3
DNA: TGCGCCAGCACCCTCGGGGGGCCCACAGATACGCAGTATTTT
CDR3: CASTLGGPTDTQYF

V: TRBV6-5
D: NA
size: many
length: 14
J: TRBJ1-2
DNA: TGTGCCAGCAGTTACAAGGGAACGGGCTATGGCTACACCTTC
CDR3: CASSYKGTGYGYTF

V: TRBV20-1
D: NA
size: NA
length: 14
J: TRBJ2-1
DNA: TGCAGTGCTAGAGTTGTTCAGAGCGGAGGGGGGGAGTTCTTC
CDR3: CSARVVQSGGGEFF

V: TRBV5-6
D: NA
size: few
length: 15
J: TRBJ2-5
DNA: TGTGCCAGCAGCTTGGGGGGTATCCCCCGGGGGACCCAGTACTTC
CDR3: CASSLGGIPRGTQYF

V: TRBV11-1
D: NA
size: many
length: 15
J: TRBJ1-1
DNA: TGTGCCAGCAGCTCGATCCGGACGGAGAACACTGAAGCTTTCTTT
CDR3: CASSSIRTENTEAFF

V: TRBV28
D: TRBD1
size: many
length: 13
J: TRBJ1-2
DNA: TGTGCCAGCAGTTGGACAGGGGGCTATGGCTACACCTTC
CDR3: CASSWTGGYGYTF

V: TRBV12-3/TRBV12-4
D: TRBD1
size: many
length: 15
J: TRBJ2-1
DNA: TGTGCCAGCAGTCTACCGGGACAGAGCTACAATGAGCAGTTCTTC
CDR3: CASSLPGQSYNEQFF

V: TRBV7-9
D: NA
size: few
length: 15
J: TRBJ2-5
DNA: TGTGCCAGCAGCTCGGGCCTTGCCCCTCAAGAGACCCAGTACTTC
CDR3: CASSSGLAPQETQYF

V: TRBV4-3
D: TRBD1
size: many
length: 17
J: TRBJ1-2
DNA: TGCGCCAGCAGCCACCTAGAGAGGACAGGGGGCTCCTATGGCTACACCTTC
CDR3: CASSHLERTGGSYGYTF

V: TRBV18
D: NA
size: NA
length: 13
J: TRBJ2-1
DNA: TGTGCCAGCTCAGCGGAAATTTACAATGAGCAGTTCTTC
CDR3: CASSAEIYNEQFF